This note documents a single TCR beta chain sequence. The V gene lost 7 bases and the J gene lost 4 bases, with 17 bases spanning the gap. The germline V gene has CDR1 SQVTM and CDR2 ANQGSEA. The CDR3 totals 14 residues. Measured with immunoSEQ multiplex PCR; TCRdb has only the in-frame clones, and not every one. The data contain about 190,000 clones, about 90% of them seen just once; the ten biggest clones take up less than 0.7%. The data are from a study of blood T cell repertoires in COVID-19. Study in general: The analysed material was cDNA or gDNA that came from T cells, B-cell-depleted T cells, or PBMCs.

The origin of this receptor is a man over 45 with acute or convalescent COVID-19. The material sequenced was peripheral blood. The V gene is TRBV29-1, the J gene TRBJ2-1, with a possible D match to TRBD1 (6 bases). CDR3 in amino acids: CSGSPGDGYNEQFF. The CDR3 nucleotides are TGCAGCGGTTCGCCAGGGGATGGATACAATGAGCAGTTCTTC.